The clone carrying this T cell receptor beta chain came up a few times. This entry belongs to a study of beta chain features in type 1 diabetes. Germline assignment: CDR1 SGHRS and CDR2 YFSETQ. V was shortened by 0 bases and J by 2 bases, with 15 bases between the two germline ends. This CDR3 has 16 amino acids. Expressed TCRB transcripts got sequenced, as all isolated RNA was reverse transcribed. The repertoire was sequenced with immunoSEQ multiplex PCR; TCRdb's copy has only in-frame clones and lacks some. The sample has about 260,000 clones; about 70% are singletons. The receptor was derived from a man between 25 and 39 years old in good health. Source material: naive CD4+ T cells from blood. The genes are TRBV5-1 and TRBJ2-7; D is undetermined. The CDR3 reads CASSLDHGFSTYEQYF. Here the CDR3 DNA reads TGCGCCAGCAGCTTGGATCACGGGTTTTCTACCTACGAGCAGTACTTC.